This is a list of T cell receptor beta chains from one sample in a study of T cell repertoires in cytomegalovirus infection. The antigens of these receptors remain unknown. TCRdb reprocessed the reads via MiXCR and lists one record per CDR3 protein. In the table there are around 120,000 distinct CDR3 sequences, 20% to 30% of which are singletons. The source material was PBMCs, sequenced either directly or after in vitro stimulation (not recorded which). The source of these receptors is a human donor in good health (CMV status not recorded). Some clones in this sample may be carry-over from other donors' samples. Both conserved end residues are part of each CDR3. The order of the fields is clone size, J gene, D gene, V gene, CDR3 DNA, CDR3 protein. A D gene is named only where the DNA matches it firmly. Size values are once, few and many counts, or a class for expanded clones, and some rows have none.

abundance: few; j_gene: TRBJ2-4; d_gene: .; v_gene: TRBV28; CDR3nt: TGTGCCAGCAGTGTTGTGGTAGCCAAAAACATTCAGTACTTC; CDR3aa: CASSVVVAKNIQYF
abundance: many; j_gene: TRBJ1-2; d_gene: TRBD1; v_gene: TRBV6-4; CDR3nt: TGTGCCAGCAGTGAAGGGACAGGGGGCGTTGGCTACACCTTC; CDR3aa: CASSEGTGGVGYTF
abundance: .; j_gene: TRBJ1-1; d_gene: TRBD1; v_gene: TRBV12-3/TRBV12-4; CDR3nt: TGTGCCAGCAGCCGACAGGGAGGGCAGGGCACTGAAGCTTTCTTT; CDR3aa: CASSRQGGQGTEAFF
abundance: many; j_gene: TRBJ1-1; d_gene: .; v_gene: TRBV7-2; CDR3nt: TGTGCCAGCAGCTATATTAGCAGTGGCACTGAAGCTTTCTTT; CDR3aa: CASSYISSGTEAFF
abundance: many; j_gene: TRBJ2-7; d_gene: TRBD2; v_gene: TRBV28; CDR3nt: TGTGCCAGCAGCTTGGGGGGGAGCGGGAGTTACTACGAGCAGTACTTC; CDR3aa: CASSLGGSGSYYEQYF
abundance: .; j_gene: TRBJ2-5; d_gene: TRBD2; v_gene: TRBV6-5; CDR3nt: TGTGCCAGCAGCGAGGGACTAGCGGCAAAAGAGACCCAGTACTTC; CDR3aa: CASSEGLAAKETQYF
abundance: few; j_gene: TRBJ2-1; d_gene: .; v_gene: TRBV29-1; CDR3nt: TGCAGCGTTGATATAGCAGCGGCACATGAGCAGTTCTTC; CDR3aa: CSVDIAAAHEQFF
abundance: .; j_gene: TRBJ2-1; d_gene: .; v_gene: TRBV7-2; CDR3nt: TGTGCCAGCAGCCCGCGTCAGGGATTGAGCTCCTACAATGAGCAGTTCTTC; CDR3aa: CASSPRQGLSSYNEQFF
abundance: .; j_gene: TRBJ2-7; d_gene: TRBD1; v_gene: TRBV12-5; CDR3nt: TGTGCTAGTGGTACCGGGACAGGGTCCAACGAGCAGTACTTC; CDR3aa: CASGTGTGSNEQYF
abundance: .; j_gene: TRBJ1-2; d_gene: .; v_gene: TRBV20-1; CDR3nt: TGCAGTGCTCCCCGGGGCCCACAGGGATTTGAGTATGGCTACACCTTC; CDR3aa: CSAPRGPQGFEYGYTF
abundance: .; j_gene: TRBJ2-2; d_gene: TRBD2; v_gene: TRBV20-1; CDR3nt: TGCAGTGCTAGACACTCACGCGGGGGTAACACCGGGGGGCTGTTTTTT; CDR3aa: CSARHSRGGNTGGLFF
abundance: .; j_gene: TRBJ1-5; d_gene: .; v_gene: TRBV15; CDR3nt: TGTGCCACCAGCAGCGCCAGAGGATCGTATCAGCCCCAGCATTTT; CDR3aa: CATSSARGSYQPQHF
abundance: .; j_gene: TRBJ2-1; d_gene: .; v_gene: TRBV19; CDR3nt: TGTGCCAGTAGTATAGAGCTAGCTGTCAATGAGCAGTTCTTC; CDR3aa: CASSIELAVNEQFF
abundance: few; j_gene: TRBJ1-1; d_gene: .; v_gene: TRBV12-3/TRBV12-4; CDR3nt: TGTGCCAGCAGCCCCGGGTCATCTGCTTTCTTT; CDR3aa: CASSPGSSAFF
abundance: many; j_gene: TRBJ2-7; d_gene: TRBD1; v_gene: TRBV7-2; CDR3nt: TGTGCCAGCAGCTTAGCCCACAGGGGTAACTACGAGCAGTACTTC; CDR3aa: CASSLAHRGNYEQYF
abundance: .; j_gene: TRBJ2-3; d_gene: .; v_gene: TRBV7-9; CDR3nt: TGTGCCAGCAGCGATACTGATACGCAGTATTTT; CDR3aa: CASSDTDTQYF
abundance: .; j_gene: TRBJ2-3; d_gene: .; v_gene: TRBV7-2; CDR3nt: TGTGCCAGCAGCTTAGCAGCGCCTGGCGGAGGACTGGCAGATACGCAGTATTTT; CDR3aa: CASSLAAPGGGLADTQYF
abundance: many; j_gene: TRBJ1-3; d_gene: TRBD1; v_gene: TRBV6-5; CDR3nt: TGTGCCAGCACCCGGACAGGGGGATCGGGAAACACCATATATTTT; CDR3aa: CASTRTGGSGNTIYF
abundance: few; j_gene: TRBJ1-1; d_gene: TRBD1; v_gene: TRBV19; CDR3nt: TGTGCCAGTACCGGGACAGTGAACACTGAAGCTTTCTTT; CDR3aa: CASTGTVNTEAFF
abundance: .; j_gene: TRBJ1-2; d_gene: .; v_gene: TRBV11-2; CDR3nt: TGTGCCAGCAGGGACTCGGGGGGCTATGGCTACACCTTC; CDR3aa: CASRDSGGYGYTF
abundance: .; j_gene: TRBJ2-3; d_gene: .; v_gene: TRBV6-5; CDR3nt: TGTGCCAGCAGCTTCTGGGACGCGAGCACAGATACGCAGTATTTT; CDR3aa: CASSFWDASTDTQYF
abundance: .; j_gene: TRBJ1-5; d_gene: TRBD1; v_gene: TRBV7-8; CDR3nt: TGTGCCAGCAGCTTAAGAGACAGGGCCTATCAGCCCCAGCATTTT; CDR3aa: CASSLRDRAYQPQHF
abundance: many; j_gene: TRBJ1-5; d_gene: .; v_gene: TRBV19; CDR3nt: TGTGCCAGTAACAGTCAGCCCCAGCATTTT; CDR3aa: CASNSQPQHF
abundance: few; j_gene: TRBJ2-5; d_gene: .; v_gene: TRBV7-2; CDR3nt: TGTGCCAGCAGCTTTCAGAGTGGGCAAGAGACCCAGTACTTC; CDR3aa: CASSFQSGQETQYF
abundance: medium-sized; j_gene: TRBJ1-2; d_gene: TRBD1; v_gene: TRBV6-5; CDR3nt: TGTGCCAGCAGTTACCAGGGGGGCTCAGATGGCTACACCTTC; CDR3aa: CASSYQGGSDGYTF
abundance: many; j_gene: TRBJ2-2; d_gene: .; v_gene: TRBV7-8; CDR3nt: TGTGCCAGCAGCTTAGCGCTCGCACCAACCGGGGAGCTGTTTTTT; CDR3aa: CASSLALAPTGELFF
abundance: .; j_gene: TRBJ1-5; d_gene: .; v_gene: TRBV2; CDR3nt: TGTGCCAGCAGGCCGGGCCCACCTTATAGCAATCAGCCCCAGCATTTT; CDR3aa: CASRPGPPYSNQPQHF
abundance: .; j_gene: TRBJ2-1; d_gene: .; v_gene: TRBV7-3; CDR3nt: TGTGCCAGCAGCTTAACCGGGACGGCTAGGAATGAGCAGTTCTTC; CDR3aa: CASSLTGTARNEQFF
abundance: few; j_gene: TRBJ1-2; d_gene: .; v_gene: TRBV7-2; CDR3nt: TGTGCCAGCAGCCCCCGGCCACGGGGGGCCGATGGCTACACCTTC; CDR3aa: CASSPRPRGADGYTF
abundance: .; j_gene: TRBJ2-1; d_gene: .; v_gene: TRBV7-9; CDR3nt: TGTGCCAGCAGCCCAAGAGGCGGTTTCTGGGCAGGCAATGAGCAGTTCTTC; CDR3aa: CASSPRGGFWAGNEQFF
abundance: many; j_gene: TRBJ2-5; d_gene: .; v_gene: TRBV28; CDR3nt: TGTGCCAGCAGTTTGGGGATCCCTAAACCCTATATGATGGAGACCCAGTACTTC; CDR3aa: CASSLGIPKPYMMETQYF
abundance: .; j_gene: TRBJ1-1; d_gene: .; v_gene: TRBV6-5; CDR3nt: TGTGCCAGCAGTTACAGGGATTTGAACACTGAAGCTTTCTTT; CDR3aa: CASSYRDLNTEAFF
abundance: .; j_gene: TRBJ2-1; d_gene: TRBD2; v_gene: TRBV5-6; CDR3nt: TGTGCCAGCAGCCGTAGACTAGCGGTAACCTACAATGAGCAGTTCTTC; CDR3aa: CASSRRLAVTYNEQFF
abundance: many; j_gene: TRBJ1-4; d_gene: .; v_gene: TRBV28; CDR3nt: TGTGCCAGCAGTTTCAGAGCAACTAATGAAAAACTGTTTTTT; CDR3aa: CASSFRATNEKLFF
abundance: .; j_gene: TRBJ2-1; d_gene: .; v_gene: TRBV6-2/TRBV6-3; CDR3nt: TGTGCCAGCGGAGTGGGAGGTGAGCAGTTCTTC; CDR3aa: CASGVGGEQFF
abundance: few; j_gene: TRBJ2-1; d_gene: TRBD2; v_gene: TRBV30; CDR3nt: TGTGCCTGGAGTGTACTGAGCGGGAGAGCTGGCAATGAGCAGTTCTTC; CDR3aa: CAWSVLSGRAGNEQFF
abundance: .; j_gene: TRBJ1-1; d_gene: .; v_gene: TRBV15; CDR3nt: TGTGCCACCAGCAGAGGTACAGGGCCCGGCGCTGAAGCTTTCTTT; CDR3aa: CATSRGTGPGAEAFF
abundance: .; j_gene: TRBJ2-7; d_gene: .; v_gene: TRBV3-1; CDR3nt: TGTGCCAGCAGCCAACCAGCAACCCACGAGCAGTACTTC; CDR3aa: CASSQPATHEQYF
abundance: .; j_gene: TRBJ1-4; d_gene: TRBD1; v_gene: TRBV7-6; CDR3nt: TGTGCCAGCAGCTTAGGACAGGGAGAAGAAAAACTGTTTTTT; CDR3aa: CASSLGQGEEKLFF
abundance: .; j_gene: TRBJ1-5; d_gene: .; v_gene: TRBV6-2/TRBV6-3; CDR3nt: TGTGCCAGCAGTTACTCGACGAGGGATCAGCCCCAGCATTTT; CDR3aa: CASSYSTRDQPQHF
abundance: .; j_gene: TRBJ1-4; d_gene: TRBD1; v_gene: TRBV3-1; CDR3nt: TGTGCCAGCGGGATGGGACAGGCGACTGAAAAACTGTTTTTT; CDR3aa: CASGMGQATEKLFF
abundance: .; j_gene: TRBJ1-5; d_gene: .; v_gene: TRBV12-3/TRBV12-4; CDR3nt: TGTGCCAGCAGTTTATCGGGACAAGGGAATCAGCCCCAGCATTTT; CDR3aa: CASSLSGQGNQPQHF
abundance: .; j_gene: TRBJ1-5; d_gene: .; v_gene: TRBV20-1; CDR3nt: TGCAGTGCTAGGGGCCTGTCAAATCAGCCCCAGCATTTT; CDR3aa: CSARGLSNQPQHF
abundance: few; j_gene: TRBJ2-3; d_gene: .; v_gene: TRBV10-3; CDR3nt: TGTGCCATCAGCGGGACTAGCACAGATACGCAGTATTTT; CDR3aa: CAISGTSTDTQYF
abundance: few; j_gene: TRBJ2-1; d_gene: .; v_gene: TRBV19; CDR3nt: TGTGCCAGTAGTAACAGGTTGGGGTACAATGAGCAGTTCTTC; CDR3aa: CASSNRLGYNEQFF
abundance: many; j_gene: TRBJ1-1; d_gene: .; v_gene: TRBV7-2; CDR3nt: TGTGCCAGCACCCAAGACAGAGGGTACACTGAAGCTTTCTTT; CDR3aa: CASTQDRGYTEAFF
abundance: .; j_gene: TRBJ1-5; d_gene: TRBD1; v_gene: TRBV19; CDR3nt: TGTGCCAGTGAGGACAGGGCGGGACAGCCCCAGCATTTT; CDR3aa: CASEDRAGQPQHF
abundance: once; j_gene: TRBJ1-2; d_gene: .; v_gene: TRBV20-1; CDR3nt: TGCAGTGCTAGGGAATTCGGAGGCGGCTACACCTTC; CDR3aa: CSAREFGGGYTF
abundance: few; j_gene: TRBJ1-2; d_gene: .; v_gene: TRBV2; CDR3nt: TGTGCCAGCAGTGAAAGGGAAGGGGTTCCCTATGGCTACACCTTC; CDR3aa: CASSEREGVPYGYTF
abundance: few; j_gene: TRBJ2-2; d_gene: .; v_gene: TRBV28; CDR3nt: TGTGCCAGCAGTTTAGTCTCGGCCGGGGAGCTGTTTTTT; CDR3aa: CASSLVSAGELFF
abundance: few; j_gene: TRBJ1-4; d_gene: .; v_gene: TRBV18; CDR3nt: TGTGCCAGCTCGGGAGGACATGCTGAAAAACTGTTTTTT; CDR3aa: CASSGGHAEKLFF
abundance: .; j_gene: TRBJ2-1; d_gene: .; v_gene: TRBV7-2; CDR3nt: TGTGCCAGCAGCTTATTTGGGTGGGAGAGCTCCTACAATGAGCAGTTCTTC; CDR3aa: CASSLFGWESSYNEQFF
abundance: .; j_gene: TRBJ2-7; d_gene: .; v_gene: TRBV4-1; CDR3nt: TGCGCCAGCAGCCCCCGACAGGACTACGAGCAGTACTTC; CDR3aa: CASSPRQDYEQYF